This note documents a single T cell receptor (beta chain) sequence. No cognate antigen has been identified for it. No quality values exist for individual bases; no much larger clone is one base distant. These data are taken from a study of OX40 agonist ivuxolimab in advanced cancers. A note on the overall study: Ivuxolimab was a fully human IgG2 agonistic monoclonal antibody targeting the costimulatory receptor OX40 (CD134). Of the approximately 54 dose-escalation patients, hepatocellular carcinoma was present in around 20, melanoma in around 15, renal cell carcinoma in 9 and head and neck cancer in 9. The dose-escalation cohort was roughly 80% male with a mean age of about 60 years, ranging from roughly 23 to 85. Intravenous ivuxolimab was administered to patients every 2 weeks at six dose levels: 0.01, 0.1, 0.3, 1.5, 3 and 10 mg/kg. The monotherapy dose-escalation portion (N of about 50 patients) of the phase I ivuxolimab trial is reported in the paper. Prior anti-PD-1, anti-PD-L1 or anti-CTLA-4 therapy was permitted, and about two fifths of dose-escalation patients had received checkpoint inhibitors. Partial responses occurred in three dose-escalation patients: two with cutaneous melanoma and one with hepatocellular carcinoma. The purpose of peripheral TCRbeta sequencing was to test whether ivuxolimab changed TCR sequence diversity and led to clonal T-cell expansion. Results the study describes overall, beyond this receptor: The antigen specificity of the peripheral T cells that underwent clonal expansion was not determined. Low levels of normalized T-cell clonal expansion were also shown by some nonresponding patients. Clonal expansion of both CD4+ and CD8+ blood T cells was observed from baseline to week 6 at doses 0.1 to 3.0 mg/kg. After ivuxolimab, CD8+ T cells had more expanded clones than CD4+ T cells on average. Partial responders in the 0.1-3.0 mg/kg groups had among the lowest normalized peripheral clonal expansion, especially among CD8+ T cells.

Patients with autoimmune disease history or receiving systemic immunosuppression were excluded from the trial. In every dose cohort, peripheral blood was drawn for TCR sequencing at baseline, cycle 4 day 1, and cycle 7 day 1. Samples were obtained from an open-label, multicenter, first-in-human phase I dose-escalation trial of ivuxolimab. The trial enrolled adults with locally advanced or metastatic head and neck squamous cell, hepatocellular, melanoma or renal cell carcinoma. CD4+ and CD8+ T cells were sorted separately from peripheral blood before TCR sequencing. To sequence the TCRbeta CDR3 region, genomic DNA was isolated from the sorted cells. The immunoSEQ Assay was used for sequencing of TCRbeta CDR3 regions. TCRdb holds this immuneACCESS table with in-frame rearrangements only. Some clones are missing; in checked studies, unresolved V genes explain under half, and the rest has no known cause. The sample contains about 61,000 clones, around 92% of them found a single time. The top ten clones comprise roughly 21% of the sample.

CDR1 and CDR2 are drawn from the germline V gene: MDHEN, SYDVKM. V loses 5 bases, J loses 10 bases, and the germline ends lie 15 bases apart. The CDR3 starts with the cysteine, ends with the phenylalanine, and has 13 residues. CDR3 DNA is the only sequence kept; it has 39 bases, read in frame from the first base. This sequence uses TRBV28 and TRBJ1-5, with the D gene uncertain. The receptor was derived from an adult with an advanced solid tumor such as melanoma, head and neck, liver or kidney cancer. The sample here was CD4+ or CD8+ T cells sorted from blood, taken in a trial of the OX40 agonist ivuxolimab. The nucleotides read TGTGCCAGCAGTAAAAGTGGGTCCTTTCCCCAGCATTTT. Translated, it reads CASSKSGSFPQHF.